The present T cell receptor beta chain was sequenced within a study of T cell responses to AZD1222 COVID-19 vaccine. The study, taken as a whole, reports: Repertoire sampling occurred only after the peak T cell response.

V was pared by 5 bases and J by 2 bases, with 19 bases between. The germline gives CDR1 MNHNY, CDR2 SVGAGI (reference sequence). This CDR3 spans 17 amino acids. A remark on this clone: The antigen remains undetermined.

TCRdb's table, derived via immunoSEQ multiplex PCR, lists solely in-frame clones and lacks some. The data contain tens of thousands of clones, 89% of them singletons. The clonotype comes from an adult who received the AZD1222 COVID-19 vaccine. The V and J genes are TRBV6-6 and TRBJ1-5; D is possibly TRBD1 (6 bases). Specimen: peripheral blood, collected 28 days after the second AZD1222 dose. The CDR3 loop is CASSPQGMGFGNQPQHF. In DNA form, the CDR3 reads TGTGCCAGCAGTCCACAGGGAATGGGCTTCGGCAATCAGCCCCAGCATTTT.